The rows below give T cell receptor beta chains drawn from one sample of a study of blood T cell repertoires in COVID-19. The method was immunoSEQ multiplex PCR; TCRdb's version includes in-frame clones alone and lacks a portion of them. The sample carries over 120,000 clones, around 86% recorded once. The sample was peripheral blood. The source is a man aged 50-60 years who had recovered from COVID-19. Each CDR3 is given with its conserved first and last residue. D genes are given only for firm matches. Part of the rows lack a size; the others show once, few, many or a class for expanded clones.

-,TRBJ1-4,TRBV5-6,-,CASSLGRSNEKLFF,TGTGCCAGCAGCTTGGGGCGGAGTAATGAAAAACTGTTTTTT
TRBD2,TRBJ2-2,TRBV10-3,-,CAISESAGAPGELFF,TGTGCCATCAGTGAGTCAGCGGGGGCCCCCGGGGAGCTGTTTTTT
-,TRBJ2-2,TRBV6-4,few,CASSAANTGELFF,TGTGCCAGCAGTGCAGCGAACACCGGGGAGCTGTTTTTT
-,TRBJ2-7,TRBV11-2,-,CASSQVGGEQYF,TGTGCCAGCAGCCAGGTAGGGGGCGAGCAGTACTTC
TRBD2,TRBJ2-1,TRBV6-2/TRBV6-3,-,CASSYNSLAGGPGLANEQFF,TGTGCCAGCAGTTACAATTCACTAGCGGGGGGGCCAGGTTTAGCCAATGAGCAGTTCTTC
TRBD2,TRBJ2-7,TRBV6-6,once,CASSSAGGYEQYF,TGTGCCAGCAGTTCCGCCGGGGGGTACGAGCAGTACTTC
TRBD1,TRBJ1-1,TRBV30,-,CAWIRNRGFMNTEAFF,TGTGCCTGGATCCGAAACAGGGGGTTTATGAACACTGAAGCTTTCTTT
-,TRBJ2-1,TRBV11-3,-,CASSLESNEQFF,TGTGCCAGCAGCTTAGAGTCGAATGAGCAGTTCTTC
TRBD1,TRBJ2-1,TRBV5-1,-,CATNPGTGGHNEQFF,TGCGCCACCAACCCCGGGACAGGGGGCCACAATGAGCAGTTCTTC
-,TRBJ1-1,TRBV6-5,-,CASSKQGRVTEAFF,TGTGCCAGCAGCAAACAAGGGAGGGTGACTGAAGCTTTCTTT
-,TRBJ2-2,TRBV6-2/TRBV6-3,-,CASSYLSGGQNTGELFF,TGTGCCAGCAGTTACCTCAGCGGAGGCCAGAACACCGGGGAGCTGTTTTTT
-,TRBJ2-7,TRBV20-1,-,CSASNERSSYEQYF,TGCAGTGCTAGTAATGAGCGGAGCTCCTACGAGCAGTACTTC
-,TRBJ2-5,TRBV15,-,CATSRTYREGETQYF,TGTGCCACCAGCAGAACGTACAGGGAGGGAGAGACCCAGTACTTC
TRBD1,TRBJ1-1,TRBV2,-,CASSDQGAANTEAFF,TGTGCCAGCAGTGATCAGGGGGCGGCGAACACTGAAGCTTTCTTT